Presented here are 32 T cell receptor beta chains from one specimen sequenced in a study of T cells in narcolepsy. The repertoire was sequenced with immunoSEQ multiplex PCR; TCRdb's copy has only in-frame clones and lacks some. This table has 25,000 to 35,000 clones, approximately 80% appearing once. The sample taken for sequencing was CD45RA- memory CD4+ T cells from PBMCs. These receptors were collected from a human donor with narcolepsy.

The V call is TRBV11-2, the J call TRBJ2-3, with TRBD2 as a possible D gene (6 bases). Per the germline V gene, CDR1 is SGHAT and CDR2 is FQNNGV. The CDR3 is made up of 14 amino acids. Trimming left V 2 bases short and J 4 bases short, with 10 bases between. CDR3 in DNA: TGTGCCAGCAGCTTATTCGGGAGTTCAGATACGCAGTATTTT. Translated: CASSLFGSSDTQYF.

This clone has more than one count but fewer than ten. The genes are TRBV5-1 and TRBJ1-1; a weak D match, TRBD1 (5 bases). The V gene's germline CDR1 is SGHRS and CDR2 YFSETQ. V was clipped by 2 bases and J by 3 bases, with 11 bases between them. The CDR3 extends over 14 amino acids. CDR3: CASSFSEGYTEAFF. CDR3 bases: TGCGCCAGCAGCTTTTCTGAGGGGTACACTGAAGCTTTCTTT.

This chain uses TRBV27 with TRBJ2-3, with D possibly called TRBD1 or TRBD2 (5 bases each). This CDR3 region has 13 residues. CDR1 is MNHEY, CDR2 SMNVEV, per germline (reference sequence). The V gene lost 3 bases and the J gene lost 8 bases, with 12 bases spanning the gap. CDR3 DNA: TGTGCCAGCAGTTTCGATGGGACGGGTACGCAGTATTTT. The encoded protein is CASSFDGTGTQYF.

V is TRBV7-2 and J is TRBJ1-1; the match to TRBD1 covers 7 bases. The CDR3 extends over 17 amino acids. V lost 1 base, J lost 3 bases, and 11 bases stayed unmatched. Per germline, CDR1 SGHTA and CDR2 FQGNSA. The CDR3 region has the DNA TGTGCCAGCAGCTTAGTCTTGCTATCTGGGACAGACACTGAAGCTTTCTTT. This codes for CASSLVLLSGTDTEAFF. Full variable domain (outside the CDR3, taken from reference TRBV7-2 and TRBJ1-1): GAGVSQSPSNKVTEKGKDVELRCDPISGHTALYWYRQSLGQGLEFLIYFQGNSAPDKSGLPSDRFSAERTGGSVSTLTIQRTQQEDSAVYLCASSLVLLSGTDTEAFFGQGTRLTVV.

The rearrangement links TRBV28 to TRBJ2-1; D may be TRBD2 (7 bases). There are 17 residues in the CDR3. Trimming stripped 3 bases from V and 3 bases from J, with 18 bases between. Germline V gene sequence: CDR1 MDHEN, CDR2 SYDVKM. CDR3 loop: CASSLGASGAIYNEQFF. The CDR3 nucleotides read TGTGCCAGCAGTTTGGGGGCTAGCGGAGCCATCTACAATGAGCAGTTCTTC.

The rearrangement joins TRBV5-6 to TRBJ1-5; 8 bases match TRBD1. Germline lookup yields CDR1 SGHDT and CDR2 YYEEEE. This CDR3 is 14 amino acids long. The V segment lost 0 bases and the J segment 9 bases; nucleotides outside the gene matches: 5. The CDR3 region is CASSLAGGDVPQHF. The CDR3 region has the DNA TGTGCCAGCAGCTTGGCAGGGGGCGATGTGCCCCAGCATTTT.

The chain is built from TRBV6-1 and TRBJ2-7; D ambiguous. Trimming took 6 bases from V and 5 from J, leaving 8 bases between them. This CDR3 comprises 11 residues. Germline CDR1 MNHNS, CDR2 SASEGT. The CDR3 loop is CASSYRDEQYF. CDR3 nucleotide sequence: TGTGCCAGCAGCTATCGAGACGAGCAGTACTTC.

The chain links TRBV7-6 to TRBJ2-2; TRBD2 matches at 8 bases. With 3 bases clipped from V and 2 bases from J, the junction kept 5 bases outside the gene matches. CDR1 is SGHVS, CDR2 FNYEAQ, per germline. CDR3 length: 16 residues. In nucleotides, the CDR3 is TGTGCCAGCAGCTTGGGCGGGGGGATTAACACCGGGGAGCTGTTTTTT. Amino acids: CASSLGGGINTGELFF.

Concerning this clone itself: The junction differs from germline at one of its ends, possibly a read error. The rearrangement joins TRBV11-2 to TRBJ2-2, with TRBD2 matching over 8 bases. This CDR3 contains 13 residues. CDR1 and CDR2 from the germline V gene are SGHAT and FQNNGV. The CDR3 DNA follows: TGTGCCAGCAGCTTAGACAGAGGACTAGCAAGGGTTTTT. Encoded protein: CASSLDRGLARVF.

The chain combines TRBV6-4 with TRBJ2-3, with D unclear. The CDR3 extends over 13 amino acids. CDR1 is MRHNA and CDR2 is SNTAGT in the germline V gene. The V end was cut by 0 bases, the J end by 6 bases, with 7 bases between. This CDR3 is CASSDSVQDTQYF. For the CDR3, the DNA is TGTGCCAGCAGTGACTCTGTACAGGATACGCAGTATTTT.

The V gene is TRBV4-1, the J gene TRBJ1-1, with no clear D. Trimming removed 3 bases at V and 0 bases at J, with 8 bases between. The CDR3 has 14 residues. Germline CDR1 reads MGHRA; CDR2 reads YSYEKL. CDR3 coding DNA: TGCGCCAGCAGCCATTGGGCCTTGAACACTGAAGCTTTCTTT. It is translated as CASSHWALNTEAFF.

The gene calls are TRBV5-8 and TRBJ2-7; D not resolved. Germline CDR1 reads SGHTS; CDR2 reads YDEGEE. Trimming cost V 1 base and J 3 bases, with 5 bases left between them. The CDR3 loop spans 12 amino acids. CDR3 residues: CASSLSNYEQYF. The CDR3 nucleotides read TGTGCCAGCAGCTTGTCCAACTACGAGCAGTACTTC. Variable domain in full (rest from reference TRBV5-8 and TRBJ2-7): EAGVTQSPTHLIKTRGQQATLRCSPISGHTSVYWYQQALGLGLQFLLWYDEGEERNRGNFPPRFSGRQFPNYSSELNVNALELEDSALYLCASSLSNYEQYFGPGTRLTVT.

In regard to this clone: Mismatch with germline at one junction end may stem from a read error. The rearrangement links TRBV11-1 to TRBJ1-1, with 9 bases identical to TRBD1. CDR1 is SGHAT, CDR2 FQDESV, per germline (reference sequence). The CDR3 is made up of 14 amino acids. CDR3 loop: CASSPQGQGTGAFF. The DNA for the CDR3 is TGTGCCAGCAGCCCGCAGGGACAGGGCACTGGAGCTTTCTTT.

V is TRBV10-3 and J is TRBJ2-1, with TRBD2 identical over 13 bases. In germline, CDR1 is ENHRY, CDR2 SYGVKD. V was clipped by 2 bases and J by 7 bases; unmatched bases: 2. The CDR3 has 15 amino acids. The CDR3: CAISERLAGGNEQFF. Written as DNA, the CDR3 is TGTGCCATCAGTGAGCGACTAGCGGGGGGAAATGAGCAGTTCTTC.

The chain combines TRBV10-2 with TRBJ1-6; a weak D match, TRBD1 (5 bases). The germline V and J ends were trimmed by 5 bases and 7 bases, with 15 bases remaining between them. The CDR3 loop spans 15 amino acids. Looked up from germline, CDR1 is WSHSY and CDR2 is SAAADI. CDR3 region: CASSLNAGPNSPLHF. The CDR3, as DNA: TGCGCCAGCAGTCTGAACGCGGGACCCAATTCACCCCTCCACTTT.

V gene TRBV5-1 combines with J gene TRBJ2-7, with 7 nucleotides matching TRBD1. J gave up 0 bases and V 0 bases, and 3 bases lay outside the gene matches. Germline lookup yields CDR1 SGHRS and CDR2 YFSETQ. The CDR3 is 15 residues long. The CDR3, as DNA: TGCGCCAGCAGCTTGGGAGGGGGCGACTCCTACGAGCAGTACTTC. It translates to CASSLGGGDSYEQYF.

The gene calls are TRBV9 and TRBJ2-1; a weak D match, TRBD2 (7 bases). In germline, CDR1 is SGDLS, CDR2 YYNGEE. V was pared by 3 bases and J by 10 bases, with 20 bases between. The CDR3 spans 15 residues. CDR3 protein: CASSEREGVAAEQFF. DNA for the CDR3: TGTGCCAGCAGCGAGAGGGAGGGGGTGGCCGCGGAGCAGTTCTTC.

This clone has a handful of counts. This sequence joins TRBV2 and TRBJ2-2; the match to TRBD1 covers 7 bases. This CDR3 spans 15 amino acids. Germline V lookup: CDR1 SNHLY, CDR2 FYNNEI. The junction had 8 bases not matched to a gene; V was cut back by 8 bases and J by 2 bases. In DNA, the CDR3 is TGTGCCAGCGGGGGCAGGGGGATAAACACCGGGGAGCTGTTTTTT. Its protein product is CASGGRGINTGELFF.

A single count supports this clone. The V and J genes are TRBV19 and TRBJ1-2; 8 nucleotides match TRBD1. The length of the CDR3 is 16 residues. J gave up 6 bases and V 3 bases, and 12 bases lay outside the gene matches. The germline CDR1 and CDR2 sequences are LNHDA and SQIVND (reference sequence). As DNA, the CDR3 is TGTGCCAGTAGTATCGGCTCAGGGGGCGCTTGGGATGGCTACACCTTC. Translating gives CASSIGSGGAWDGYTF.

The chain uses TRBV30 and TRBJ2-7; no firm D call. Trimming removed 2 bases from V and 3 bases from J, with 8 bases in between. Looked up from germline, CDR1 is GTSNPN and CDR2 is SVGIG (reference sequence). There are 12 residues in the CDR3. For the CDR3, the DNA is TGTGCCTGGAGTCCACACAACTACGAGCAGTACTTC. As protein: CAWSPHNYEQYF.

The rearrangement links TRBV29-1 to TRBJ2-7, with D perhaps given as TRBD1 or TRBD2 (5 bases each). CDR1 SQVTM and CDR2 ANQGSEA come from the germline V gene. Deletions cut 6 bases from V and 5 bases from J, with 11 bases between. CDR3 size: 11 residues. The CDR3 DNA reads as TGCAGCGTCGCCCGGGACGACGAGCAGTACTTC. As protein: CSVARDDEQYF.

The V and J genes are TRBV2 and TRBJ2-2; 9 bases match TRBD2. The J segment lost 7 bases and the V segment lost 2 bases, leaving 5 bases of the junction unmatched. The CDR3 consists of 15 residues. The V gene's germline CDR1 is SNHLY and CDR2 FYNNEI. CDR3 DNA: TGTGCCAGCAGTGAAAAGCGGGGGGTTGGCGGGGAGCTGTTTTTT. It codes for CASSEKRGVGGELFF.

In this sample, this clone turned up a few times. The chain has TRBV28 and TRBJ2-7, with D hard to call. This CDR3 spans 15 amino acids. V was clipped by 6 bases and J by 2 bases, with 17 bases between them. Germline values: CDR1 MDHEN, CDR2 SYDVKM. CDR3 amino acids: CASSGPALDTYEQYF. The CDR3 DNA sequence: TGTGCCAGCAGCGGACCCGCATTAGATACCTACGAGCAGTACTTC.

This rearrangement joins TRBV7-6 to TRBJ1-5; D is uncertain. The CDR3 spans 13 residues. CDR1 is SGHVS and CDR2 is FNYEAQ in the germline V gene. The V end was cut by 3 bases, the J end by 2 bases, with 5 bases between. The CDR3 region is CASSLWGNQPQHF. CDR3 coding DNA: TGTGCCAGCAGCTTGTGGGGCAATCAGCCCCAGCATTTT.

The chain is built from TRBV5-1 and TRBJ2-7, with D perhaps TRBD1 or TRBD2 (5 bases each). Germline values: CDR1 SGHRS, CDR2 YFSETQ. The CDR3 length is 15 residues. The V end lost 0 bases, the J end lost 0 bases, and 10 bases lay between the germline ends. The CDR3 bases are TGCGCCAGCAGCTTGGGACCAGGGAGCTCCTACGAGCAGTACTTC. Translation gives CASSLGPGSSYEQYF. Full variable domain (rest looked up from reference TRBV5-1 and TRBJ2-7): KAGVTQTPRYLIKTRGQQVTLSCSPISGHRSVSWYQQTPGQGLQFLFEYFSETQRNKGNFPGRFSGRQFSNSRSEMNVSTLELGDSALYLCASSLGPGSSYEQYFGPGTRLTVT.

The table lists this clone with a count of one. J is TRBJ2-3 and V is TRBV7-2, with D perhaps matching TRBD1 (6 bases). The CDR3 is 16 residues long. Germline V CDR1 and CDR2: SGHTA, FQGNSA. Trimming took 2 bases from V and 0 from J, leaving 12 bases between them. The CDR3 loop reads CASSLLGADSTDTQYF. The CDR3 bases are TGTGCCAGCAGCTTATTGGGGGCAGATAGCACAGATACGCAGTATTTT.

This clone showed up just a few times. J is TRBJ1-4 and V is TRBV2; D unresolved. Germline CDR1 SNHLY, CDR2 FYNNEI. The CDR3 is 14 residues long. With 3 bases removed from V and 5 bases from J, the gap between germline ends came to 10 bases. The CDR3 is CASSDFSGNEKLFF. CDR3 DNA sequence: TGTGCCAGCAGTGATTTTTCGGGAAATGAAAAACTGTTTTTT.

This rearrangement joins TRBV19 to TRBJ1-3; D is possibly TRBD1 (5 bases). V lost 6 bases, J lost 4 bases, and 10 bases lay in between. Germline CDR1 and CDR2: LNHDA and SQIVND (reference sequence). The CDR3 loop spans 13 amino acids. In DNA form, the CDR3 reads TGTGCCAGTAGCCGGGACGGAGGAAACACCATATATTTT. Translation gives CASSRDGGNTIYF.

There are a few counts of this clone. The chain couples TRBV28 to TRBJ2-7, with D maybe TRBD1 (6 bases). Between the trimmed V and J ends, which lost 8 bases and 7 bases, there was a span of 15 bases. CDR3 length: 12 amino acids. The germline V gene has CDR1 MDHEN and CDR2 SYDVKM. In DNA form, the CDR3 reads TGTGCCAGCGGCACAGGGTACGCGGAGCAGTACTTC. The encoded protein is CASGTGYAEQYF.

The chain joins TRBV6-5 to TRBJ2-1; D not resolved. The CDR3 loop spans 11 amino acids. Germline V lookup: CDR1 MNHEY, CDR2 SVGAGI. With 7 bases removed from V and 4 bases from J, the gap between germline ends came to 5 bases. CDR3 DNA: TGTGCCAGCACCGATTACAATGAGCAGTTCTTC. Translation gives CASTDYNEQFF.

J is TRBJ2-1 and V is TRBV27; D ambiguous. CDR3 length: 12 residues. The germline gives CDR1 MNHEY, CDR2 SMNVEV (reference sequence). Trimming took 4 bases from V and 7 from J, leaving 8 bases between them. DNA for the CDR3: TGTGCCAGCAGTTCCAGTAAGAATGAGCAGTTCTTC. Protein: CASSSSKNEQFF.

The rearrangement uses TRBV2 and TRBJ2-7; D may be TRBD1 (6 bases). With 4 bases removed from V and 5 bases from J, the gap between germline ends came to 9 bases. CDR1 and CDR2 from the germline V gene are SNHLY and FYNNEI. This CDR3 is 12 amino acids long. The CDR3 here is CASSGGGHEQYF. The CDR3 nucleotides are TGTGCCAGCAGTGGAGGGGGTCACGAGCAGTACTTC.